The 7 T cell receptor beta chains in this list originate from one sample, sequenced in a study of identical twins. MiXCR was run by TCRdb on the 5' RACE reads, yielding one entry per CDR3 protein. Among 1.5 million to 2 million distinct CDR3 sequences, around a third were seen once, and the ten largest hold about 0.3%. Sequenced sample: cord blood. The origin of the receptors is a newborn girl in good health.

The chain recombines TRBV20-1 with TRBJ1-2; TRBD1 aligns across 8 bases. V trimming: 2 bases; J trimming: 8 bases; junction bases outside the gene matches: 13. Germline CDR1 DFQATT, CDR2 SNEGSKA (reference sequence). The length of the CDR3 is 15 residues. As DNA, the CDR3 is TGCAGTGCTAGATCCGGGACAGGACGCATCGCCGGCTACACCTTC. Its protein product is CSARSGTGRIAGYTF.

This clonotype was seen once. A read error may explain this, as a much larger clone is one base away. This chain uses TRBV13 with TRBJ2-7; TRBD2 matches at 7 bases. The J call is in doubt because the DNA end fits TRBJ2-5 better. Per the germline V gene, CDR1 is PRHDT and CDR2 is FYEKMQ (reference sequence). The CDR3 covers 12 residues. The CDR3 sequence is CASSLLASTQYF. For the CDR3, the DNA is TGTGCCAGCAGCCTACTAGCGTCGACCCAGTACTTC.

This chain joins TRBV4-2 and TRBJ1-5, with 7 bases lining up with TRBD1. The germline V gene has CDR1 LGHNA and CDR2 YNFKEQ. V shed 1 base, J shed 5 bases, and the junction held 5 bases outside the gene matches. The CDR3 is 15 amino acids. CDR3: CASSQARQGDQPQHF. In DNA, the CDR3 is TGTGCCAGCAGCCAAGCTCGACAGGGAGATCAGCCCCAGCATTTT.

The chain carries TRBV20-1 and TRBJ1-5; TRBD1 agrees at 10 bases. CDR3 length: 15 amino acids. The V segment lost 0 bases and the J segment 4 bases; nucleotides outside the gene matches: 3. Germline V gives CDR1 DFQATT, CDR2 SNEGSKA (reference sequence). The CDR3 coding sequence is TGCAGTGCTAGAGATCAGGGACAGGGGAATCAGCCCCAGCATTTT. It encodes CSARDQGQGNQPQHF.

This chain joins TRBV5-1 and TRBJ2-5; D is possibly TRBD1 (5 bases). The end of the DNA is better explained by TRBJ2-4, so the J call may be wrong. CDR1 SGHRS and CDR2 YFSETQ come from the germline V gene. The CDR3 runs 13 residues. For the CDR3, the DNA is TGCGCCAGCAGCTTGGTGCCAGGGAACATTCAGTACTTC. It specifies CASSLVPGNIQYF.

There are many counts of this clonotype. This rearrangement joins TRBV10-3 to TRBJ1-2; unclear D gene. The CDR3 extends over 12 amino acids. Trimming removed 3 bases from V and 4 bases from J, with 6 bases in between. Germline V gene sequence: CDR1 ENHRY, CDR2 SYGVKD. CDR3 DNA sequence: TGTGCCATCAGTGAACAGATCTATGGCTACACCTTC. This encodes CAISEQIYGYTF.

The table lists this clonotype with a count of one. The chain uses TRBV28 and TRBJ1-5; 8 bases fit TRBD1. CDR3 length equals 15 residues. Losses at the gene ends were 3 bases for V and 2 bases for J; bases not matched to a gene: 3. The germline CDR1 and CDR2 sequences are MDHEN and SYDVKM. In DNA, the CDR3 is TGTGCCAGCAGTTTTCCGACAGGGGGCAATCAGCCCCAGCATTTT. This encodes CASSFPTGGNQPQHF.